This is a list of T cell receptor beta chains from one sample in a study of early T cells in non-severe SARS-CoV-2 infection. TCRdb itself ran the 5' RACE reads through MiXCR, one entry per CDR3 protein. The table lists some 36,000 distinct CDR3 sequences, over 5% of them singletons, with under 7.5% in the top ten. Sample: whole blood. The origin of the receptors is an adult who was a healthcare worker with PCR-confirmed SARS-CoV-2 infection or an uninfected control (not recorded which). The CDR3 runs from the conserved cysteine through the conserved F or W. A D gene is named only where the DNA matches it firmly. Not all rows give a size; the values are once, few, many and, for expanded clones, a class.

>few|TRBD2|TRBJ2-3|TRBV2
TGTGCCAGCAGCCCGGGACTAGCGTCAGATACGCAGTATTTT
CASSPGLASDTQYF
>few|-|TRBJ2-2|TRBV5-5
TGTGCCAGCAGCGGTTACAAGTCCACCGGGGAGCTGTTTTTT
CASSGYKSTGELFF
>many|-|TRBJ2-2|TRBV7-3
TGTGCCAGCAGCTTTCAGGGGACCGGGGAGCTGTTTTTT
CASSFQGTGELFF
>-|-|TRBJ2-3|TRBV7-2
TGTGCCAGCAGCTTCTTAGCGGCTAGCACAGATACGCAGTATTTT
CASSFLAASTDTQYF
>many|-|TRBJ1-5|TRBV4-1
TGCGCCAGCAGCCAAGAGAGGGGCAGCAATCAGCCCCAGCATTTT
CASSQERGSNQPQHF
>few|-|TRBJ1-1|TRBV7-9
TGTGCCAGCAGCCTCATAGTCACTGAAGCTTTCTTT
CASSLIVTEAFF
>-|TRBD2|TRBJ2-1|TRBV24-1
TGTGCCACCAGTGATTCCCAGACTAGCGGGAGGAGCGAGCAGTTCTTC
CATSDSQTSGRSEQFF
>many|-|TRBJ2-1|TRBV7-6
TGTGCCAGCAGCTTAAGACTAGATTACAATGAGCAGTTCTTC
CASSLRLDYNEQFF
>many|-|TRBJ2-3|TRBV5-6
TGTGCCAGCAGCTTTGGAGGGACAGATACGCAGTATTTT
CASSFGGTDTQYF
>many|-|TRBJ1-5|TRBV27
TGTGCCAGCAGTCAAACAGGAAACCTCAATCAGCCCCAGCATTTT
CASSQTGNLNQPQHF
>-|TRBD2|TRBJ2-1|TRBV11-2
TGTGCCAGCAGCAAATACTACGCCGGGACTAGCGGGAGAAATGAGCAGTTCTTC
CASSKYYAGTSGRNEQFF
>once|-|TRBJ1-2|TRBV10-3
TGTGCCATCAATTCGGGGTTGTCCCCTTATGGCTACACCTTC
CAINSGLSPYGYTF
>-|-|TRBJ1-1|TRBV24-1
TGTGCCACCAGCCTGGGCACTGAAGCTTTCTTT
CATSLGTEAFF
>many|TRBD2|TRBJ2-7|TRBV5-1
TGCGCCAGCAGACTAGCGGTAGCTACCTACGAGCAGTACTTC
CASRLAVATYEQYF
>many|-|TRBJ2-3|TRBV2
TGTGCCAGCAGTGTGACTAGGGGGTCCACAGATACGCAGTATTTT
CASSVTRGSTDTQYF
>-|TRBD1|TRBJ2-5|TRBV28
TGTGCCAGCAGGCATGGGACAGTCGAGACCCAGTACTTC
CASRHGTVETQYF
>-|-|TRBJ1-4|TRBV5-6
TGTGCCAGCAGCGAGACCGGGACTTCAAAGGAAAAACTGTTTTTT
CASSETGTSKEKLFF
>many|TRBD2|TRBJ2-1|TRBV11-3
TGTGCCAGCAGCGCCCGCACTAGCGGGAGCAATTATGAGCAGTTCTTC
CASSARTSGSNYEQFF
>few|-|TRBJ2-7|TRBV5-8
TGTGCCAGCAGCCAAGGACTCAACTACGAGCAGTACTTC
CASSQGLNYEQYF
>many|TRBD2|TRBJ2-7|TRBV20-1
TGCAGTGCTAGAGTACCGGGACTAGCGGCCTACGAGCAGTACTTC
CSARVPGLAAYEQYF
>many|-|TRBJ1-1|TRBV12-3/TRBV12-4
TGTGCCAGCAGTCGGAATTTTGAAGCTTTCTTT
CASSRNFEAFF
>few|TRBD1|TRBJ1-3|TRBV18
TGTGCCAGCTCACCACCGTTTACAGGGGGCCCTGGAAACACCATATATTTT
CASSPPFTGGPGNTIYF
>many|-|TRBJ2-1|TRBV18
TGTGCCAGCTCACCTTTGGCTAGAATGAAAAATGAGCAGTTCTTC
CASSPLARMKNEQFF
>-|TRBD1|TRBJ2-4|TRBV5-4
TGTGCCAGCAGCTCCCCCGGGACAGGCGCCGCCAAAAACATTCAGTACTTC
CASSSPGTGAAKNIQYF
>many|TRBD1|TRBJ1-1|TRBV28
TGTGCCAGCAGTATGGACAGGGTTAACACTGAAGCTTTCTTT
CASSMDRVNTEAFF
>many|-|TRBJ1-6|TRBV21-1
TGTGCCAGCAGCAAAACGGGACAGGCACGGAATTCACCCCTCCACTTT
CASSKTGQARNSPLHF
>many|TRBD1|TRBJ2-2|TRBV6-5
TGTGCCAGCAGTGCCAGGGGGCCCGGGGAGCTGTTTTTT
CASSARGPGELFF
>-|-|TRBJ1-1|TRBV4-3
TGCGCCAGCAGCCAAACAGGGTCGGTCACTGAAGCTTTCTTT
CASSQTGSVTEAFF
>many|TRBD1|TRBJ2-7|TRBV20-1
TGCAGCGCCGGACAGGGGGGCTACGAGCAGTACTTC
CSAGQGGYEQYF
>many|-|TRBJ2-4|TRBV28
TGTGCCAGCAGTTCACAGGGTTTAAAAAACATTCAGTACTTC
CASSSQGLKNIQYF
>few|-|TRBJ2-2|TRBV20-1
TGCAGTGCTAGTCCCCACAGGGTTGCCGGGGAGCTGTTTTTT
CSASPHRVAGELFF
>many|-|TRBJ2-1|TRBV5-5
TGTGCCAGCAGCTTGGATCTCCGGACTCTCAATGAGCAGTTCTTC
CASSLDLRTLNEQFF
>many|-|TRBJ2-3|TRBV7-2
TGTGCCAGCAGCCCCCACCGTCCCACTAGGAAATTAAGCACAGATACGCAGTATTTT
CASSPHRPTRKLSTDTQYF
>many|-|TRBJ2-7|TRBV11-2
TGTGCCAGCAGCCGGATAGATTGGCCCCCACAAGACGAGCAGTACTTC
CASSRIDWPPQDEQYF
>many|-|TRBJ1-3|TRBV9
TGTGCCAGCAGCGTAGATCCGGGAATGGGGACTGGAAACACCATATATTTT
CASSVDPGMGTGNTIYF
>-|TRBD2|TRBJ2-2|TRBV7-2
TGTGCCAGCAGCTTCGGGGGAAGCGGGATTGGTAATGCCGGGGAGCTGTTTTTT
CASSFGGSGIGNAGELFF
>few|-|TRBJ2-4|TRBV12-3/TRBV12-4
TGTGCCAGCAGTACGGACCCGTTTGGTATTCAGTACTTC
CASSTDPFGIQYF
>many|-|TRBJ2-7|TRBV19
TGTGCCAGTAGTGTCGGGGGAGAGCAGTACTTC
CASSVGGEQYF
>-|-|TRBJ2-7|TRBV20-1
TGCAGTGCTTCATCCTACGAGCAGTACTTC
CSASSYEQYF
>few|TRBD2|TRBJ2-7|TRBV5-4
TGTGCCAGCAGCCACTCCCGGGGAGCGGGAGGAACCTACGAGCAGTACTTC
CASSHSRGAGGTYEQYF
>-|-|TRBJ2-5|TRBV11-2
TGTGCCAGCAGCTTCCCGGGTCAAGAGACCCAGTACTTC
CASSFPGQETQYF
>many|-|TRBJ1-1|TRBV7-9
TGTGCCAGCAGCCAACAGGTAAACACTGAAGCTTTCTTT
CASSQQVNTEAFF
>-|-|TRBJ2-1|TRBV20-1
TGCAGTGCTAGTTCTCGCGTGAGGTTTACTTTAAATGAGCAGTTCTTC
CSASSRVRFTLNEQFF
>few|-|TRBJ2-3|TRBV20-1
TGCAGTGCTTCGGAATCTCCGCAGTATTTT
CSASESPQYF
>many|TRBD2|TRBJ2-1|TRBV5-1
TGCGCCAGCAGCTTAAGCGGGGCGCCTCACAATGAGCAGTTCTTC
CASSLSGAPHNEQFF
>-|-|TRBJ2-1|TRBV20-1
TGCAGTGCTAGAGTTCGAATAGGGAATGAGCAGTTCTTC
CSARVRIGNEQFF
>many|-|TRBJ1-3|TRBV28
TGTGCCAGCAGCCGCGGTGATAGCTCTGGAAACACCATATATTTT
CASSRGDSSGNTIYF
>-|TRBD2|TRBJ2-1|TRBV5-1
TGCGCCAGCAGCTCGGGACTAGCTGACTCCTACAATGAGCAGTTCTTC
CASSSGLADSYNEQFF
>few|TRBD2|TRBJ2-3|TRBV7-3
TGTGCCAGCAGCCCTCCCGGGAGGGATACGCAGTATTTT
CASSPPGRDTQYF
>many|-|TRBJ1-2|TRBV28
TGTGCCAGCAGTTTTCAGGGGGGCTACACCTTC
CASSFQGGYTF
>many|TRBD2|TRBJ2-3|TRBV5-4
TGTGCTGGGCATAGCGGGAGTATCGTAGATACGCAGTATTTT
CAGHSGSIVDTQYF
>many|-|TRBJ2-7|TRBV7-2
TGTGCCAGCAGCCCCCGAGAGAGTAAGCACGAGCAGTACTTC
CASSPRESKHEQYF
>many|-|TRBJ1-1|TRBV20-1
TGCAGTGCTAGATGGAGAAATGTTGAAACTTTCTTT
CSARWRNVETFF
>-|TRBD2|TRBJ2-5|TRBV7-7
TGTGCCAGCAGCTTAAGCGGGAGCGAAGAGACCCAGTACTTC
CASSLSGSEETQYF
>many|-|TRBJ2-7|TRBV7-6
TGTGCCAGCAGCTTAGCCGCGGAGGGGAGATCCTACGAGCAGTACTTC
CASSLAAEGRSYEQYF
>many|-|TRBJ1-1|TRBV30
TGTGCCTGGAGTGTACTATTCCACGAAGCTTTCTTT
CAWSVLFHEAFF
>many|TRBD2|TRBJ2-1|TRBV6-1
TGTGCCAGCAGTGAACTGGCGGGAGATTTCAATGAGCAGTTCTTC
CASSELAGDFNEQFF
>few|TRBD1|TRBJ1-4|TRBV6-5
TGTGCCAGCAGTTGGACTCGGACAGGGAATGAAAAACTGTTTTTT
CASSWTRTGNEKLFF
>many|-|TRBJ1-1|TRBV20-1
TGCAGTGCCACGACAGCTATCACTGAAGCTTTCTTT
CSATTAITEAFF
>many|TRBD2|TRBJ2-1|TRBV20-1
TGCAGTGCTAGTAGCGGGGTAAACAATGAGCAGTTCTTC
CSASSGVNNEQFF